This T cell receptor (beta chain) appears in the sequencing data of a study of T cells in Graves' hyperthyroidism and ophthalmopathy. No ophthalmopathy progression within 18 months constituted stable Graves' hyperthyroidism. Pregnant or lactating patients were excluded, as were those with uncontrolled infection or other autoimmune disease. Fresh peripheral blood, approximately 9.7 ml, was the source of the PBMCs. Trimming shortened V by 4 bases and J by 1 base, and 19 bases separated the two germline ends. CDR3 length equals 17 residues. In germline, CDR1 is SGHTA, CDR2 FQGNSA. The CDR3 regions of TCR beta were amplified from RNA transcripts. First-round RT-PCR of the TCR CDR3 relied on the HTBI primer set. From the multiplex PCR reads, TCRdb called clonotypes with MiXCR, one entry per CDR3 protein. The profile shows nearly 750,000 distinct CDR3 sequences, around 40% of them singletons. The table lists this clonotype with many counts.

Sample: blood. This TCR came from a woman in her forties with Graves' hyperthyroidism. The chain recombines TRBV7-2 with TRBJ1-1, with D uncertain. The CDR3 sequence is CASSSDVRRRRNTEAFF. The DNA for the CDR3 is TGTGCCAGCAGCTCCGATGTGCGGCGACGGAGGAACACTGAAGCTTTCTTT.